Below are 32 T cell receptor beta chains sequenced from a single sample in a study of CD8 T cells in ankylosing spondylitis (dated by TCRdb to the late 2010s). The library was built by means of 5' RACE. The run used an Illumina HiSeq 2500. Clones were called with MiXCR by TCRdb after fastp trimmed the public reads at Q25, and only in-frame beta chains were retained. Entries are consolidated by CDR3 protein sequence, retaining the most common genes and DNA. The sample yields some 270,000 distinct CDR3 sequences; about 18% were counted once. The ten largest clonotypes hold 25% to 40% of the sample. The sample consisted of blood, either unsorted or a sorted T cell fraction (not recorded which). The origin of the receptors is a male donor with ankylosing spondylitis or in good health (not recorded which).

This chain uses TRBV7-9 with TRBJ2-1; D is possibly TRBD1 or TRBD2 (5 bases each). The CDR3 totals 15 residues. The V and J ends lost 8 bases and 2 bases respectively, with 16 bases between them. Germline assignment: CDR1 SEHNR and CDR2 FQNEAQ (reference sequence). The CDR3 region is CASFRASGPYNEQFF. CDR3 coding DNA: TGTGCCAGCTTCCGGGCCTCGGGGCCCTACAATGAGCAGTTCTTC.

The chain joins TRBV29-1 to TRBJ2-7; TRBD1 aligns across 12 bases. The CDR3 is 13 amino acids. V shed 7 bases, J shed 7 bases, and the junction held 8 bases outside the gene matches. The germline gives CDR1 SQVTM, CDR2 ANQGSEA. The CDR3 coding sequence is TGCAGCGGGGGACAGGGGGCGCCGAGGGAGCAGTACTTC. Its protein is CSGGQGAPREQYF.

This clonotype was counted at least ten times. The chain recombines TRBV3-1 with TRBJ2-7; no definite D call. This CDR3 region has 13 residues. Germline V gene lookup returns CDR1 LGHDT and CDR2 YNNKEL (reference sequence). Trimming removed 0 bases from V and 3 bases from J, with 6 bases in between. The CDR3 nucleotides read TGTGCCAGCAGCCAAGACAGTTACTACGAGCAGTACTTC. It yields the protein CASSQDSYYEQYF.

The chain combines TRBV4-1 with TRBJ1-1; 9 bases are a match to TRBD1. The J segment lost 0 bases and the V segment lost 0 bases, leaving 8 bases of the junction unmatched. CDR3 length equals 18 residues. The germline CDR1 and CDR2 sequences are MGHRA and YSYEKL. CDR3 loop: CASSQDGGTGRMNTEAFF. In DNA form, the CDR3 reads TGCGCCAGCAGCCAAGATGGGGGGACAGGGCGCATGAACACTGAAGCTTTCTTT.

This clonotype was detected only a few times. The rearrangement joins TRBV6-1 to TRBJ1-5; perhaps TRBD1 as D (6 bases). Germline V gives CDR1 MNHNS, CDR2 SASEGT. This CDR3 is 14 amino acids long. The ends were cut back, 3 bases at V and 5 bases at J, with 11 bases in the middle. CDR3 bases: TGTGCCAGCAGTGACTGGGAGGGGGATCAGCCCCAGCATTTT. This gives the protein CASSDWEGDQPQHF.

This rearrangement joins TRBV19 to TRBJ1-2, with no clear D. The length of the CDR3 is 14 residues. V was pared by 3 bases and J by 4 bases, with 12 bases between. Germline V gives CDR1 LNHDA, CDR2 SQIVND (reference sequence). CDR3 DNA sequence: TGTGCCAGTAGTATTATGGGCGCAATCTATGGCTACACCTTC. Its translation: CASSIMGAIYGYTF. The full variable domain, completed using reference TRBV19 and TRBJ1-2, is DGGITQSPKYLFRKEGQNVTLSCEQNLNHDAMYWYRQDPGQGLRLIYYSQIVNDFQKGDIAEGYSVSREKKESFPLTVTSAQKNPTAFYLCASSIMGAIYGYTFGSGTRLTVV.

This clonotype showed up just a few times. V gene TRBV12-3 or TRBV12-4 combines with J gene TRBJ2-2, with 8 nucleotides matching TRBD2. V shed 3 bases and J 5 bases; nucleotides not matched to a gene: 5. The CDR3 runs to 15 residues. Here the CDR3 reads CASSFAGGGTGELFF. CDR3 DNA sequence: TGTGCCAGCAGTTTTGCGGGAGGTGGGACCGGGGAGCTGTTTTTT.

This clonotype has only a few counts. The chain links TRBV29-1 to TRBJ2-1; 10 nucleotides agree with TRBD2. Germline values: CDR1 SQVTM, CDR2 ANQGSEA. The CDR3 is made up of 16 amino acids. The V and J ends lost 2 bases and 3 bases, in that order; junction bases with no gene match: 7. The CDR3 nucleotides are TGCAGCGTTGAACCCAGTACTAGCGGGATCTACAATGAGCAGTTCTTC. Its translation: CSVEPSTSGIYNEQFF.

This chain links TRBV4-1 with TRBJ2-1; 12 nucleotides align to TRBD2. Trimming at V came to 4 bases and at J to 7 bases, leaving 5 bases not matched to a gene. This CDR3 has 15 amino acids. Looked up from germline, CDR1 is MGHRA and CDR2 is YSYEKL. This CDR3 is CASSPTSGSLNEQFF. In DNA, the CDR3 is TGCGCCAGCAGCCCGACTAGCGGGAGTTTGAATGAGCAGTTCTTC.

As concerns this clonotype: One end of the junction is discordant with germline, which a read error may explain. The J gene is TRBJ2-1, the V gene TRBV4-1; tentatively, D is TRBD2 (5 bases). The germline V gene encodes CDR1 MGHRA and CDR2 YSYEKL. The CDR3 is 16 amino acids. The CDR3 sequence: CASSQDAVRGGNKQFF. In DNA, the CDR3 is TGCGCCAGCAGCCAAGATGCAGTTCGGGGTGGCAATAAGCAGTTCTTC.

This chain links TRBV29-1 with TRBJ2-5, with D tentatively TRBD2 (6 bases). The CDR3 sequence is 13 residues long. The germline gives CDR1 SQVTM, CDR2 ANQGSEA. Trimming pared 4 bases from V and 5 bases from J, leaving 14 bases between. CDR3: CSVADQSGETQYF. DNA of the CDR3: TGCAGCGTTGCGGACCAGAGCGGGGAGACCCAGTACTTC.

The V and J genes are TRBV4-1 and TRBJ2-1; 9 bases agree with TRBD2. V gave up 1 base and J gave up 6 bases; unmatched junction bases: 7. The CDR3 consists of 16 residues. Germline values: CDR1 MGHRA, CDR2 YSYEKL. CDR3 in amino acids: CASSQVSSGIGNEQFF. For the CDR3, the DNA is TGCGCCAGCAGCCAAGTTTCTAGCGGGATAGGCAATGAGCAGTTCTTC.

The J gene is TRBJ2-3, the V gene TRBV4-1; 14 bases are a match to TRBD2. The CDR3 runs 20 residues. Per germline, CDR1 MGHRA and CDR2 YSYEKL. V shed 4 bases, J shed 3 bases, and the junction held 15 bases outside the gene matches. CDR3 in amino acids: CASSRTTGGLAGVETDTQYF. The CDR3, as DNA: TGCGCCAGCAGCCGCACAACAGGGGGACTAGCGGGAGTGGAGACAGATACGCAGTATTTT.

The CDR3 region is CASSIIDTDTQYF. CDR3 DNA: TGTGCCAGTAGTATTATCGACACAGATACGCAGTATTTT. The chain couples TRBV19 to TRBJ2-3; D is unclear. The CDR3 spans 13 residues. CDR1 is LNHDA and CDR2 is SQIVND in the germline V gene (reference sequence). V lost 3 bases and J 2 bases, leaving 6 bases between the germline ends.

This clonotype was counted ten times or more. This chain joins TRBV5-1 and TRBJ1-3; no reliable D call. Germline-derived CDR1 and CDR2 are SGHRS and YFSETQ. This CDR3 comprises 13 residues. V was pared by 4 bases and J by 2 bases, with 7 bases between. The chain's CDR3 is CASSEWTGNTIYF. The CDR3 DNA reads as TGCGCCAGCAGCGAATGGACTGGAAACACCATATATTTT.

The chain has TRBV29-1 and TRBJ2-5, with TRBD2 as a possible D gene (6 bases). V was pared by 8 bases and J by 5 bases, with 18 bases between. From germline, CDR1 is SQVTM and CDR2 ANQGSEA. The CDR3 contains 13 residues. The CDR3 protein is CSSDGEAWETQYF. CDR3 nucleotides: TGCAGCTCCGACGGGGAGGCCTGGGAGACCCAGTACTTC. Full variable domain (missing parts from reference TRBV29-1 and TRBJ2-5): SAVISQKPSRDICQRGTSLTIQCQVDSQVTMMFWYRQQPGQSLTLIATANQGSEATYESGFVIDKFPISRPNLTFSTLTVSNMSPEDSSIYLCSSDGEAWETQYFGPGTRLLVL.

This chain uses TRBV7-9 with TRBJ2-7; D is perhaps TRBD1 or TRBD2 (5 bases each). V dropped 5 bases and J dropped 4 bases, with 15 bases sitting between them. From germline, CDR1 is SEHNR and CDR2 FQNEAQ (reference sequence). The CDR3 runs to 14 residues. This chain's CDR3 is CASSPGTTTYEQYF. The CDR3 region has the DNA TGTGCCAGCAGCCCCGGGACCACCACATACGAGCAGTACTTC. Filled out from reference TRBV7-9 and TRBJ2-7, the complete variable domain reads DTGVSQNPRHKITKRGQNVTFRCDPISEHNRLYWYRQTLGQGPEFLTYFQNEAQLEKSRLLSDRFSAERPKGSFSTLEIQRTEQGDSAMYLCASSPGTTTYEQYFGPGTRLTVT.

This clonotype was picked up many times. The rearrangement links TRBV7-9 to TRBJ2-2, with 8 nucleotides matching TRBD1. The V gene's germline CDR1 is SEHNR and CDR2 FQNEAQ (reference sequence). V trimming: 5 bases; J trimming: 9 bases; junction bases outside the gene matches: 5. The CDR3 sequence is 13 residues long. The CDR3 coding sequence is TGTGCCAGCAGCCCTGACAGGGGAAGGGAGCTGTTTTTT. As protein: CASSPDRGRELFF.

The table lists this clonotype with a few counts. The chain joins TRBV20-1 to TRBJ2-1; D is possibly TRBD2 (5 bases). Germline V CDR1 and CDR2: DFQATT, SNEGSKA (reference sequence). V dropped 3 bases and J dropped 7 bases, with 16 bases sitting between them. CDR3 size: 14 residues. The CDR3 loop reads CSASPLAWKNEQFF. The CDR3 DNA follows: TGCAGTGCTAGCCCCTTAGCGTGGAAGAATGAGCAGTTCTTC.

The chain has TRBV6-1 and TRBJ2-3; D unclear. Germline lookup yields CDR1 MNHNS and CDR2 SASEGT. The CDR3 runs 15 residues. Trimming removed 3 bases from V and 2 bases from J, with 12 bases in between. Written as DNA, the CDR3 is TGTGCCAGCAGTGAGAGTAGGAGCGTCACAGATACGCAGTATTTT. Amino acid sequence: CASSESRSVTDTQYF.

There are a few counts of this clonotype. This sequence joins TRBV6-5 and TRBJ2-5; weak D call: TRBD2 (5 bases). Germline CDR1 is MNHEY and CDR2 is SVGAGI. This CDR3 region has 16 residues. With 1 base removed from V and 5 bases from J, the gap between germline ends came to 17 bases. CDR3 in amino acids: CASSYLVGAQTETQYF. CDR3 coding DNA: TGTGCCAGCAGTTACTTGGTGGGAGCTCAAACGGAGACCCAGTACTTC.

V usage is TRBV29-1 and J usage is TRBJ2-1; 14 bases fit TRBD2. The ends lost 6 bases at V and 9 bases at J; junction bases unmatched: 10. Germline CDR1 is SQVTM and CDR2 is ANQGSEA. The CDR3 runs to 15 residues. The CDR3 coding sequence is TGCAGCGTCGAGCCGGGACTAGCGGGAGTTTGTGAGCAGTTCTTC. It encodes CSVEPGLAGVCEQFF.

This chain joins TRBV29-1 and TRBJ2-1, with TRBD2 matching over 11 bases. The length of the CDR3 is 14 residues. Germline lookup yields CDR1 SQVTM and CDR2 ANQGSEA. V lost 6 bases, J lost 5 bases, and 6 bases stayed unmatched. The CDR3 DNA reads TGCAGCGTGACTAGCGGGGTCAGCGACAATGAGCAGTTCTTC. Its translation is CSVTSGVSDNEQFF.

A few counts support this clonotype. V and J are TRBV6-1 and TRBJ2-1; 7 bases line up with TRBD1. The CDR3 is made up of 15 amino acids. Germline CDR1 MNHNS, CDR2 SASEGT. The J segment lost 7 bases and the V segment lost 5 bases, leaving 11 bases of the junction unmatched. For the CDR3, the DNA is TGTGCCAGCAGTACCGGGACAGATTTAGGTAATGAGCAGTTCTTC. Translated, it gives CASSTGTDLGNEQFF.

V and J are TRBV4-1 and TRBJ1-6; D possibly corresponds to TRBD1 (5 bases). V was pared by 0 bases and J by 7 bases, with 7 bases between. This CDR3 has 14 amino acids. Germline CDR1 and CDR2: MGHRA and YSYEKL. The CDR3 DNA reads TGCGCCAGCAGCCAAGATGACAGAAATTCACCCCTCCACTTT. This gives the protein CASSQDDRNSPLHF.

The chain has TRBV7-3 and TRBJ2-3, with TRBD2 identical over 9 bases. Germline values: CDR1 SGHTA, CDR2 FQGTGA. V lost 1 base and J lost 5; bases outside the gene matches: 7. CDR3 length equals 16 residues. The CDR3 DNA reads TGTGCCAGCAGCTTAAAGGCGGGAGGGCCCGTAGATACGCAGTATTTT. It specifies CASSLKAGGPVDTQYF.

The CDR3 protein is CASSPLRRNEKLFF. DNA of the CDR3: TGTGCCAGCAGCCCCCTCAGAAGAAATGAAAAACTGTTTTTT. The chain links TRBV12-3 or TRBV12-4 to TRBJ1-4, with no clear D. V was cut by 6 bases and J by 5 bases, with 13 bases left in between. This CDR3 contains 14 residues.

This chain joins TRBV2 and TRBJ2-3; 8 nucleotides match TRBD2. Losses at the gene ends were 7 bases for V and 4 bases for J; bases not matched to a gene: 7. Germline loops: CDR1 SNHLY, CDR2 FYNNEI. The CDR3 loop spans 14 amino acids. The CDR3: CASNPGLGADTQYF. CDR3 nucleotides: TGTGCCAGCAATCCGGGACTAGGCGCAGATACGCAGTATTTT.

The chain recombines TRBV6-2 or TRBV6-3 with TRBJ2-7; TRBD1 matches at 10 bases. The germline V gene has CDR1 MNHEY and CDR2 SVGEGT. This CDR3 is 16 amino acids long. The V segment lost 7 bases and the J segment 0 bases; nucleotides outside the gene matches: 9. CDR3 DNA: TGTGCCAGCAATATAGACCGGGACAGGGGCTCCTACGAGCAGTACTTC. Its translation: CASNIDRDRGSYEQYF.

The rearrangement joins TRBV12-5 to TRBJ2-7; D might be TRBD1 (6 bases). The germline CDR1 and CDR2 sequences are LGHNT and FRNRAP. V was trimmed by 6 bases and J by 3 bases, leaving 12 bases between them. The CDR3 runs 13 residues. In DNA form, the CDR3 reads TGTGCTAGTGGCCTAGACAGGAACTACGAGCAGTACTTC. The encoded protein is CASGLDRNYEQYF.

The V gene is TRBV27, the J gene TRBJ2-7; D not certain. V lost 2 bases, J lost 3 bases, and 11 bases lay in between. Germline CDR1 MNHEY, CDR2 SMNVEV (reference sequence). This CDR3 contains 14 residues. The CDR3 nucleotides read TGTGCCAGCAGTTTAGGCCAGTTAGGCTACGAGCAGTACTTC. Translation: CASSLGQLGYEQYF.

The chain combines TRBV27 with TRBJ2-5, with 13 nucleotides matching TRBD2. The CDR3 runs to 14 residues. V gave up 5 bases and J gave up 9 bases; unmatched junction bases: 6. The V gene's germline CDR1 is MNHEY and CDR2 SMNVEV (reference sequence). The CDR3 is CASSGLAGAWAQYF. The CDR3, as DNA: TGTGCCAGCAGTGGACTAGCGGGAGCTTGGGCCCAGTACTTC.